This T cell receptor (beta chain) was identified during a study of CD8 T cells in ankylosing spondylitis. Overall study findings and caveats: Several of the motif variants were reported before in synovial fluid and blood from reactive arthritis. Disease-associated clonotypes exhibited CD8+ identity and were relatively infrequent in peripheral blood. For ankylosing spondylitis blood, a TCR beta motif of roughly 8 highly homologous variants appeared characteristic.

Each CDR3 protein gets one entry after TCRdb re-called the 5' RACE reads with MiXCR. The table includes about 800,000 distinct CDR3 sequences, about 10% detected once. The CDR3 is 12 residues long. With 6 bases removed from V and 2 bases from J, the gap between germline ends came to 9 bases. Germline V gives CDR1 DFQATT, CDR2 SNEGSKA (reference sequence). About this clonotype itself: Its antigen is unidentified.

The receptor's source is a male donor with ankylosing spondylitis. V gene TRBV20-1 combines with J gene TRBJ2-3; D unresolved. Material for sequencing was blood, either unsorted or a sorted T cell fraction (not recorded which). CDR3 protein: CSAPEDTDTQYF. DNA of the CDR3: TGCAGTGCACCGGAAGACACAGATACGCAGTATTTT.